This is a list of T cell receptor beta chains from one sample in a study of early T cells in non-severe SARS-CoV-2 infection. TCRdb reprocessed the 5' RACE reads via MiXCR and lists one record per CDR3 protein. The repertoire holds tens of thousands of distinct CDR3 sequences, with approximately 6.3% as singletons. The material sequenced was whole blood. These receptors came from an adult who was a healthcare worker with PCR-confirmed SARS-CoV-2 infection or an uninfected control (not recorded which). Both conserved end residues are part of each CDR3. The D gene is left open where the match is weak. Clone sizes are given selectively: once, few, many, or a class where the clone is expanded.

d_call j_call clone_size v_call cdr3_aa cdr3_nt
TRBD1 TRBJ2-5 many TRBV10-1 CASPRTGQETQYF TGCGCCAGCCCGCGGACAGGCCAAGAGACCCAGTACTTC
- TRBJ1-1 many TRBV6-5 CASRNRLRGTEAFF TGTGCCAGCAGGAATAGGCTCCGTGGCACTGAAGCTTTCTTT
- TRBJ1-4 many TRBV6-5 CASSYSVAGRTNEKLFF TGTGCCAGCAGTTACTCAGTCGCGGGGAGGACTAATGAAAAACTGTTTTTT
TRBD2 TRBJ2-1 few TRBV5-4 CASSEGLAGARAVEQFF TGTGCCAGCAGCGAGGGACTAGCGGGGGCGAGGGCGGTCGAGCAGTTCTTC
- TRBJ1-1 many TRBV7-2 CASSWRQAMNTEAFF TGTGCCAGCAGCTGGCGACAGGCCATGAACACTGAAGCTTTCTTT
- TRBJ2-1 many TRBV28 CASSSVGYNEQFF TGTGCCAGCAGTTCGGTGGGGTACAATGAGCAGTTCTTC
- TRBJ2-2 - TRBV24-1 CATSDSPRRGAPRSLKNTGELFF TGTGCCACCAGTGATTCCCCCCGCCGGGGGGCGCCCCGGTCTCTAAAAAACACCGGGGAGCTGTTTTTT
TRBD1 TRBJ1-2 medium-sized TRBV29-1 CSADRGYGYTF TGCAGCGCTGACAGGGGCTATGGCTACACCTTC
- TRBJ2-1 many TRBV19 CASTRAGSYNEQFF TGTGCCAGTACTCGGGCCGGCTCCTACAATGAGCAGTTCTTC
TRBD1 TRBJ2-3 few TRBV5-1 CASSLGGQFTDTQYF TGCGCCAGCAGCTTGGGGGGACAGTTCACAGATACGCAGTATTTT
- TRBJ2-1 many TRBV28 CASRVRGEQFF TGTGCCAGTAGGGTCAGGGGAGAGCAGTTCTTC
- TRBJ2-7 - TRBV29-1 CSVGRRQSYEQYF TGCAGCGTTGGGCGGCGGCAGTCCTACGAGCAGTACTTC
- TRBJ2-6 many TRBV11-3 CASSLSRGQRGANVLTF TGTGCCAGCAGCTTATCCAGGGGCCAACGCGGGGCCAACGTCCTGACTTTC
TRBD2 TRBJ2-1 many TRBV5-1 CASSLPSKSSGRVNEQFF TGCGCCAGCAGCTTGCCCTCGAAGTCTAGCGGGAGGGTAAATGAGCAGTTCTTC
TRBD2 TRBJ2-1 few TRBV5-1 CASSGTGGLYNEQFF TGCGCCAGCAGCGGGACGGGAGGATTGTACAATGAGCAGTTCTTC
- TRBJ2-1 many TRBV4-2 CASSQEVRGPYNEQFF TGTGCCAGCAGCCAAGAGGTCCGGGGGCCCTACAATGAGCAGTTCTTC
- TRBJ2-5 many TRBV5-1 CASRVLRTEQETQYF TGCGCCAGCAGAGTTCTTCGGACAGAACAAGAGACCCAGTACTTC
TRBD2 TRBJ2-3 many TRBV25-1 CASSEQKLAEASTDTQYF TGTGCCAGCAGTGAACAGAAACTAGCGGAGGCTAGCACAGATACGCAGTATTTT
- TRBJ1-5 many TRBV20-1 CSARGRSNQPQHF TGCAGTGCTAGAGGAAGGAGCAATCAGCCCCAGCATTTT
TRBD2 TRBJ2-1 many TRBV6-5 CASSYSWTSQQSRQFF TGTGCCAGCAGTTACTCCTGGACTAGCCAACAGTCACGGCAGTTCTTC
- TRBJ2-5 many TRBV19 CASSQSRETQYF TGTGCCAGTAGTCAAAGTCGAGAGACCCAGTACTTC
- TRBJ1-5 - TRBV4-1 CASSQKDQPQHF TGCGCCAGCAGCCAAAAGGATCAGCCCCAGCATTTT
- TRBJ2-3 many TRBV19 CASTASLADTQYF TGTGCCAGTACGGCTAGCCTCGCAGATACGCAGTATTTT
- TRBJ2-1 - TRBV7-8 CASSLEVGTHRGEQFF TGTGCCAGCAGCTTAGAGGTAGGCACACATAGAGGTGAGCAGTTCTTC
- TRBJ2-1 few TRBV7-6 CASSLVSNEQFF TGTGCCAGCAGCTTAGTTTCAAATGAGCAGTTCTTC
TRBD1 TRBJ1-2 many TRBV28 CASSFRQGHYGYTF TGTGCCAGCAGTTTCCGACAGGGACACTATGGCTACACCTTC
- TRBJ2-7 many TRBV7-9 CASSPRAMYEQYF TGTGCCAGCAGCCCCCGGGCAATGTACGAGCAGTACTTC
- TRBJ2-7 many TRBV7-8 CASSFPGALTTYEQYF TGTGCCAGCAGCTTTCCGGGGGCGCTAACTACCTACGAGCAGTACTTC
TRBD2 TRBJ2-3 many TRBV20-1 CSARSGASTDTQYF TGCAGTGCTCGTAGCGGGGCCTCCACAGATACGCAGTATTTT
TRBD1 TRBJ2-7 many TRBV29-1 CSVEATGVGEQYF TGCAGCGTTGAAGCGACAGGGGTGGGCGAGCAGTACTTC
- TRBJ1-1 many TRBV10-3 CAISDRSQGATEAFF TGTGCCATCAGCGACCGGTCACAGGGAGCCACTGAAGCTTTCTTT
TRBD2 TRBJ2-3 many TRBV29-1 CSVESRLAGEGSTDTQYF TGCAGCGTTGAAAGCAGACTAGCGGGAGAGGGGAGCACAGATACGCAGTATTTT
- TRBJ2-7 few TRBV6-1 CASSEVWGSSYEQYF TGTGCCAGCAGTGAAGTCTGGGGATCCTCCTACGAGCAGTACTTC